This T cell receptor (beta chain) was recorded in a study of blood T cell repertoires in COVID-19. Study-level background: COVID-19 samples collected from the United States, Italy and Spain covered acute and convalescent phases. T cells, B-cell-depleted T cells, or PBMCs provided the cDNA or gDNA that served as material.

Trimming removed 4 bases at V and 6 bases at J, with 14 bases between. Germline V gene data show CDR1 as SGHRS and CDR2 as YFSETQ. This CDR3 is built from 14 residues. Methods used by the authors: Reference gene primer amplification in the assay estimated nucleated cell counts. The repertoire was sequenced with immunoSEQ multiplex PCR; TCRdb's copy has only in-frame clones and lacks some. That table furnishes V, J and clone size, whereas the DNA furnished D and trimming. The sample has roughly 290,000 clones, 87% seen once. The sequencing sample was made of peripheral blood. The rearrangement links TRBV5-1 to TRBJ2-1; the D gene is possibly TRBD1 (5 bases). The clonotype was recovered from a woman between 50 and 59 years old who had recovered from COVID-19. CDR3 amino acids: CASSAYRQSNEQFF. The DNA for the CDR3 is TGCGCCAGCAGCGCCTACAGACAGTCCAATGAGCAGTTCTTC.